One and the same sample provided the 6 T cell receptor beta chains below, sequenced in a study of shared T cell receptors in the human thymus. Libraries were prepared by immunoSEQ multiplex PCR; TCRdb keeps only in-frame clonotypes and omits some of them. The sample includes 720,000 or so clones, 80% to 90% seen only once; the top ten take roughly 0.01%. These data also featured in a second study, about human thymus T cells.

Sequenced sample: thymocytes. These receptors were collected from a girl less than two years old with a congenital heart defect.

This rearrangement joins TRBV29-1 to TRBJ1-1; 7 nucleotides match TRBD1. This CDR3 has 19 residues. J lost 10 bases, V lost 4 bases, and 30 bases had no gene match. Germline-derived CDR1 and CDR2 are SQVTM and ANQGSEA. CDR3 residues: CSVVGMKRQGVETGPRAFF. As DNA, the CDR3 is TGCAGCGTTGTGGGGATGAAAAGACAGGGTGTAGAGACTGGGCCCAGAGCTTTCTTT.

The chain is built from TRBV6-1 and TRBJ1-1; D might be TRBD1 (5 bases). V dropped 3 bases and J dropped 11 bases, with 10 bases sitting between them. CDR1 and CDR2 from the germline V gene are MNHNS and SASEGT. The CDR3 is made up of 11 amino acids. As DNA, the CDR3 is TGTGCCAGCAGTGAGGGGACTCGGGCTTTCTTT. This translates into CASSEGTRAFF.

The chain uses TRBV11-2 and TRBJ1-4; weak D call: TRBD1 (5 bases). This CDR3 has 14 amino acids. CDR1 and CDR2 from the germline V gene are SGHAT and FQNNGV. V shed 1 base and J shed 6 bases, with 9 bases lying between them. In DNA form, the CDR3 reads TGTGCCAGCAGCTTAGTAGGGGTTCATGAAAAACTGTTTTTT. Amino acids: CASSLVGVHEKLFF.

This rearrangement joins TRBV4-1 to TRBJ1-1; no clear D. There are 19 residues in the CDR3. The ends were cut back, 4 bases at V and 3 bases at J, with 27 bases in the middle. Germline assignment: CDR1 MGHRA and CDR2 YSYEKL. The CDR3 sequence is CASSPLPFPRHEMDTEAFF. The CDR3 DNA is TGCGCCAGCAGCCCATTGCCTTTTCCGAGGCATGAGATGGACACTGAAGCTTTCTTT.

The chain carries TRBV5-1 and TRBJ1-1, with D maybe TRBD1 (5 bases). Germline values: CDR1 SGHRS, CDR2 YFSETQ. This CDR3 contains 13 residues. V lost 2 bases and J 6 bases, leaving 11 bases between the germline ends. In DNA form, the CDR3 reads TGCGCCAGCAGCTTCTTCGGGGGGTCTGAAGCTTTCTTT. Amino acid sequence: CASSFFGGSEAFF. Together with reference TRBV5-1 and TRBJ1-1, the CDR3 gives the full variable domain: KAGVTQTPRYLIKTRGQQVTLSCSPISGHRSVSWYQQTPGQGLQFLFEYFSETQRNKGNFPGRFSGRQFSNSRSEMNVSTLELGDSALYLCASSFFGGSEAFFGQGTRLTVV.

This rearrangement joins TRBV15 to TRBJ1-4, with TRBD1 matching 9 bases. The germline V gene has CDR1 LNHNV and CDR2 YYDKDF (reference sequence). With 5 bases clipped from V and 4 bases from J, the junction kept 5 bases outside the gene matches. This CDR3 is 15 amino acids long. The CDR3 DNA reads TGTGCCACCAGCTTAGCGGGACAGGGTAATGAAAAACTGTTTTTT. Its translation is CATSLAGQGNEKLFF.